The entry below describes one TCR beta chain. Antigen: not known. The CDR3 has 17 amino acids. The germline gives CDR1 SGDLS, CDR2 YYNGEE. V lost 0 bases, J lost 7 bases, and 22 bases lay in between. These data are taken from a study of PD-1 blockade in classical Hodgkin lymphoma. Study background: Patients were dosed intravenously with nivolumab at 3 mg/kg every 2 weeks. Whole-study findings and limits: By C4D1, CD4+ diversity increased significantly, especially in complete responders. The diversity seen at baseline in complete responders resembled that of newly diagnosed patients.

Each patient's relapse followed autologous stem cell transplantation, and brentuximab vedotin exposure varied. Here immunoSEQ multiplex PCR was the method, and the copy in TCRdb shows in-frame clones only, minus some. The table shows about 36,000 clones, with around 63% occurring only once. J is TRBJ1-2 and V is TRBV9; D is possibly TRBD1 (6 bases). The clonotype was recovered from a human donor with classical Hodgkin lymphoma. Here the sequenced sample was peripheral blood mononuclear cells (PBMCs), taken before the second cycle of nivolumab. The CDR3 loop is CASSVATGGPQEGGYTF. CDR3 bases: TGTGCCAGCAGCGTAGCTACGGGGGGGCCACAAGAGGGTGGCTACACCTTC.